This T cell receptor (beta chain) was identified in a study of blood T cell repertoires in COVID-19. Study at large: Collection of acute and convalescent COVID-19 samples took place in the United States, Italy and Spain. T cells, B-cell-depleted T cells, or PBMCs supplied cDNA or gDNA.

In the original analysis: Reference gene primer amplification in the assay estimated nucleated cell counts. Sequenced by immunoSEQ multiplex PCR; TCRdb stores in-frame clones only, minus some. The V and J calls and the clone size are those of that table, but D and trimming were determined from the DNA. The sample lists more than 300,000 clones; 89% were seen once. V was clipped by 2 bases and J by 0 bases; unmatched bases: 9. This CDR3 contains 19 residues. Germline CDR1 and CDR2: MGHRA and YSYEKL. Patients in Seattle were enrolled during active infection, then followed longitudinally. The sample consisted of peripheral blood. This rearrangement joins TRBV4-1 to TRBJ1-6, with 8 bases that match TRBD1. This clonotype was sampled from a woman in her twenties or thirties with COVID-19, enrolled during active disease. The CDR3 DNA reads TGCGCCAGCAGCCAACGGACAGGGTATGGTGACTCCTATAATTCACCCCTCCACTTT. Protein sequence: CASSQRTGYGDSYNSPLHF.